This T cell receptor (beta chain) was recorded in a study of CD8+CD57+ T cells in acquired aplastic anemia. For the study at large: Mean yield of DNA from sorted CD4+ and CD8+ cells was approximately 3 ug.

Using genomic DNA as the template, TCR beta VDJ and CDR3 profiling was carried out. TCRdb re-called the reads with MiXCR, one entry per CDR3 protein. Of roughly 130,000 distinct CDR3 sequences listed, around 48% were seen once; the top ten hold roughly 2.6%. The CDR3 runs to 13 residues. V was cut by 4 bases and J by 3 bases, with 11 bases left in between. The V gene's germline CDR1 is SGHDT and CDR2 YYEEEE. This clonotype was seen many times. What it binds is not known. Findings of the study overall: Overlapping CD8+ CDR3 repertoires of patients and controls contained some 30 shared sequences. Controls and patients did not differ significantly in CD8+ Simpson's diversity.

The source of this sequence is a human donor in good health, serving as a control. V gene TRBV5-6 combines with J gene TRBJ2-7; possibly TRBD1 or TRBD2 for D (5 bases each). The sample consisted of sorted CD4+, CD8+, or CD8+CD57+ T cells (not recorded which) from PBMCs. The CDR3 reads CASSRGRNYEQYF. CDR3 nucleotides: TGTGCCAGCAGCAGGGGACGGAACTACGAGCAGTACTTC.